This entry lists 23 T cell receptor beta chains sequenced from one sample in a study of cytomegalovirus exposure and HLA in healthy donors. It was with 60 Vbeta and 13 Jbeta primers that the PCR ran. TCRdb's table, derived via immunoSEQ multiplex PCR, lists solely in-frame clones and lacks some. The table lists approximately 190,000 clones, 12% of them singletons. Source material: PBMCs. The receptors stem from a man aged 45-60 years in good health and CMV-seropositive.

The chain recombines TRBV13 with TRBJ2-7, with D possibly matching TRBD1 (6 bases). Between the trimmed V and J ends, which lost 5 bases and 3 bases, there was a span of 14 bases. The CDR3 has 14 residues. The V gene's germline CDR1 is PRHDT and CDR2 FYEKMQ (reference sequence). The CDR3, as DNA: TGTGCCAGCAGCCCACGACAGGAACTCTACGAGCAGTACGTC. Translating gives CASSPRQELYEQYV.

This rearrangement joins TRBV19 to TRBJ1-5, with a tentative D call TRBD1 (5 bases). V was pared by 6 bases and J by 4 bases, with 16 bases between. The CDR3 is 15 amino acids. CDR1 is LNHDA, CDR2 SQIVND, per germline (reference sequence). The CDR3 region is CASSYGHVMNQPQHF. The CDR3 DNA reads TGTGCCAGTAGCTACGGACATGTAATGAATCAGCCCCAGCATTTT.

This chain joins TRBV9 and TRBJ1-3; no firm D call. The CDR3 is 20 residues long. V gave up 0 bases and J gave up 1 base, with 23 bases separating them. Germline CDR1 is SGDLS and CDR2 is YYNGEE. The CDR3 sequence is CASSVGASYKEVRSGNTIYF. As DNA, the CDR3 is TGTGCCAGCAGCGTAGGAGCTTCCTACAAAGAGGTGCGATCTGGAAACACCATATATTTT. The full variable domain, in which reference TRBV9 and TRBJ1-3 provide the parts outside the CDR3, is DSGVTQTPKHLITATGQRVTLRCSPRSGDLSVYWYQQSLDQGLQFLIQYYNGEERAKGNILERFSAQQFPDLHSELNLSSLELGDSALYFCASSVGASYKEVRSGNTIYFGEGSWLTVV.

This clone was picked up a small number of times. Other DNA sequences in this sample translate to the same CDR3. The chain recombines TRBV10-3 with TRBJ1-2, with 8 bases identical to TRBD1. CDR3 length: 16 residues. V was clipped by 10 bases and J by 4 bases; unmatched bases: 17. Germline assignment: CDR1 ENHRY and CDR2 SYGVKD. The CDR3 nucleotides read TGTGCCACCAGATCAGGACAGGGTTCCGGGGGCTATGGCTACACCTTC. Amino acids: CATRSGQGSGGYGYTF.

In this sample, this clone turned up a few times. The gene calls are TRBV19 and TRBJ2-5, with unresolved D. CDR1 is LNHDA, CDR2 SQIVND, per germline (reference sequence). Deletions cut 5 bases from V and 0 bases from J, with 10 bases between. The CDR3 covers 14 residues. The CDR3 reads CASSVTRDQETQYF. CDR3 coding DNA: TGTGCCAGTAGTGTAACCCGGGACCAAGAGACCCAGTACTTC.

In DNA, the CDR3 is TGTGCCTGGAGGCAGCGAGATTATGGCTACACCTTC. Translation gives CAWRQRDYGYTF. The chain links TRBV30 to TRBJ1-2; no firm D call. The CDR3 length is 12 residues. Germline assignment: CDR1 GTSNPN and CDR2 SVGIG (reference sequence). V was shortened by 3 bases and J by 5 bases, with 10 bases between the two germline ends.

In its sample, this clone was seen a few times. The chain has TRBV5-4 and TRBJ1-2, with TRBD1 identical over 12 bases. The CDR3 runs 16 residues. Germline values: CDR1 SGHNT, CDR2 YYREEE (reference sequence). The junction had 7 bases not matched to a gene; V was cut back by 2 bases and J by 5 bases. In nucleotides, the CDR3 is TGTGCCAGCAGCTTATCCGGGACAGGGGGCTGGTATGGCTACACCTTC. It codes for CASSLSGTGGWYGYTF.

There are a few counts of this clone. The V and J genes are TRBV7-9 and TRBJ2-5; maybe TRBD1 (6 bases). Trimming took 2 bases from V and 10 from J, leaving 11 bases between them. This CDR3 comprises 12 residues. CDR1 is SEHNR, CDR2 FQNEAQ, per germline (reference sequence). The CDR3 protein is CASSLLVGGQYF. CDR3 DNA sequence: TGTGCCAGCAGCTTATTGGTAGGGGGCCAGTACTTC.

The rearrangement uses TRBV9 and TRBJ2-5; TRBD2 might be the D (5 bases). Trimming shortened V by 0 bases and J by 5 bases, and 8 bases separated the two germline ends. This CDR3 is 13 amino acids long. The germline CDR1 and CDR2 sequences are SGDLS and YYNGEE. The CDR3 region is CASSVDLAETQYF. CDR3 DNA sequence: TGTGCCAGCAGCGTAGATCTAGCCGAGACCCAGTACTTC.

This clone was counted only a few times. The genes are TRBV6-6 and TRBJ1-5; D not resolved. This CDR3 region has 13 residues. Trimming pared 6 bases from V and 7 bases from J, leaving 13 bases between. Per the germline V gene, CDR1 is MNHNY and CDR2 is SVGAGI (reference sequence). Here the CDR3 DNA reads TGTGCCAGCAGCCCTGGGAGCACGCAGCCCCAGCATTTT. It codes for CASSPGSTQPQHF.

This clone occurred a few times. The V gene is TRBV10-3, the J gene TRBJ2-1, with TRBD2 identical over 13 bases. CDR1 and CDR2 (germline): ENHRY, SYGVKD. J gave up 0 bases and V 3 bases, and 17 bases lay outside the gene matches. The CDR3 loop spans 22 amino acids. This CDR3 is CAISDPPPGLAGTPSSYNEQFF. The CDR3 nucleotides read TGTGCCATCAGTGATCCGCCCCCGGGACTAGCGGGGACCCCTAGCTCCTACAATGAGCAGTTCTTC.

This clone was found a few times. The gene calls are TRBV2 and TRBJ1-3, with D possibly TRBD1 on 6 matching bases. The CDR3 has 14 amino acids. In germline, CDR1 is SNHLY, CDR2 FYNNEI. V was clipped by 5 bases and J by 2 bases, with 10 bases between them. The CDR3 coding sequence is TGTGCCAGCAGTTACAACAGGGCTGGAAACACCATATATTTT. Protein: CASSYNRAGNTIYF. The full variable domain, rest sourced from reference TRBV2 and TRBJ1-3, is EPEVTQTPSHQVTQMGQEVILRCVPISNHLYFYWYRQILGQKVEFLVSFYNNEISEKSEIFDDQFSVERPDGSNFTLKIRSTKLEDSAMYFCASSYNRAGNTIYFGEGSWLTVV.

This clone was counted only a few times. CDR3 sequence (DNA): TGTGCCAGCAGCTTAGCAGCCAACTATGGCTACACCTTC. The encoded protein is CASSLAANYGYTF. V usage is TRBV7-9 and J usage is TRBJ1-2; D unresolved. The CDR3 is 13 residues long. Germline loops: CDR1 SEHNR, CDR2 FQNEAQ (reference sequence). Trimming cost V 0 bases and J 2 bases, with 4 bases left between them. Using reference TRBV7-9 and TRBJ1-2 for the parts outside the CDR3, the full variable domain is DTGVSQNPRHKITKRGQNVTFRCDPISEHNRLYWYRQTLGQGPEFLTYFQNEAQLEKSRLLSDRFSAERPKGSFSTLEIQRTEQGDSAMYLCASSLAANYGYTFGSGTRLTVV.

This clone was seen only a few times. In DNA, the CDR3 is TGTGCCAGCAGCCTACAGACAGGGGGAATTGTAAACACCATATATTTT. Its translation is CASSLQTGGIVNTIYF. The J gene is TRBJ1-3, the V gene TRBV7-2, with TRBD1 matching 9 bases. The CDR3 spans 16 residues. V was clipped by 5 bases and J by 6 bases; unmatched bases: 11. Germline V gene lookup returns CDR1 SGHTA and CDR2 FQGNSA.

A few counts support this clone. The chain recombines TRBV11-3 with TRBJ2-6; TRBD1 agrees at 8 bases. The trim removed 5 bases at V and 2 bases at J, leaving 2 bases unmatched. The CDR3 totals 15 residues. Germline CDR1 is SGHNT and CDR2 is YENEEA. In nucleotides, the CDR3 is TGTGCCAGCAGCCCGACAGGGGCTGGGGCCAACGTCCTGACTTTC. This encodes CASSPTGAGANVLTF.

There are a few counts of this clone. CDR3 residues: CASSYLGLNSNQPQHF. The CDR3 DNA is TGTGCCAGCAGTTACTTAGGACTGAATAGCAATCAGCCCCAGCATTTT. The chain carries TRBV6-6 and TRBJ1-5; D uncertain. Germline V gives CDR1 MNHNY, CDR2 SVGAGI (reference sequence). This CDR3 contains 16 residues. V lost 1 base to trimming and J lost 0 bases, with 10 bases between them.

This clone appeared a few times. The rearrangement links TRBV6-1 to TRBJ1-1, with D unclear. Per germline, CDR1 MNHNS and CDR2 SASEGT. The CDR3 length is 12 residues. The V end was cut by 3 bases, the J end by 5 bases, with 7 bases between. CDR3: CASSDGRTEAFF. Here the CDR3 DNA reads TGTGCCAGCAGTGACGGGAGGACTGAAGCTTTCTTT.

This clone was seen more than once but under ten times. The rearrangement joins TRBV4-2 to TRBJ1-1; D unresolved. CDR1 is LGHNA and CDR2 is YNFKEQ in the germline V gene. The CDR3 covers 13 residues. V lost 0 bases and J lost 7, with 9 bases in between. CDR3 amino acids: CASSQESHREAFF. CDR3 DNA: TGTGCCAGCAGCCAAGAGTCACACCGTGAAGCTTTCTTT.

J is TRBJ2-3 and V is TRBV28; D is perhaps TRBD2 (5 bases). CDR1 MDHEN and CDR2 SYDVKM come from the germline V gene. The CDR3 totals 14 residues. Deletions cut 6 bases from V and 1 base from J, with 11 bases between. CDR3 amino acids: CASRQLSGTDTQYF. The CDR3 bases are TGTGCCAGCAGACAGCTTAGCGGCACAGATACGCAGTATTTT.

This chain joins TRBV9 and TRBJ2-1, with 9 bases fitting TRBD2. J was trimmed by 10 bases and V by 0 bases; bases with no gene match: 8. Per germline, CDR1 SGDLS and CDR2 YYNGEE. The CDR3 has 15 amino acids. CDR3 sequence reads: CASSVGGGAVREQFF. The CDR3 nucleotides read TGTGCCAGCAGCGTAGGCGGGGGGGCGGTCAGGGAGCAGTTCTTC.

In this sample, this clone turned up a few times. The rearrangement uses TRBV14 and TRBJ2-7; 11 nucleotides match TRBD1. Germline CDR1 is SGHDN and CDR2 is FVKESK. The V and J ends lost 3 bases and 1 base, in that order; junction bases with no gene match: 5. The CDR3 loop spans 16 amino acids. This chain's CDR3 is CASSHWTGGFSYEQYF. DNA for the CDR3: TGTGCCAGCAGCCACTGGACAGGGGGCTTTTCCTACGAGCAGTACTTC.

The rearrangement links TRBV27 to TRBJ2-1; TRBD2 matches at 11 bases. The CDR3 extends over 17 amino acids. CDR1 is MNHEY and CDR2 is SMNVEV in the germline V gene (reference sequence). With 5 bases clipped from V and 2 bases from J, the junction kept 8 bases outside the gene matches. The CDR3 spells CASSPLAGGTTYNEQFF. In nucleotides, the CDR3 is TGTGCCAGCAGTCCTCTAGCGGGGGGAACTACCTACAATGAGCAGTTCTTC.

Only a few counts were recorded for this clone. The V gene is TRBV19, the J gene TRBJ2-2; 7 bases are shared with TRBD1. Germline values: CDR1 LNHDA, CDR2 SQIVND (reference sequence). The CDR3 has 16 amino acids. V shed 4 bases and J 0 bases; nucleotides not matched to a gene: 5. Here the CDR3 reads CASSTGQGANTGELFF. CDR3 nucleotides: TGTGCCAGTAGTACGGGCCAGGGGGCGAACACCGGGGAGCTGTTTTTT.